This passage covers 8 T cell receptor beta chains from one sample sequenced in a study of beta chain features in type 1 diabetes. The sequenced template was cDNA made from the entire isolated RNA. Clones were read by immunoSEQ multiplex PCR, and TCRdb kept only the in-frame ones, dropping some. The table shows just over 450,000 clones, with roughly 31% occurring only once. Sequenced: naive CD4+ T cells from blood. The receptors originated from a man younger than 30 in good health.

The chain is built from TRBV7-2 and TRBJ2-7; TRBD2 matches 8 bases. The CDR3 totals 16 residues. V lost 2 bases, J lost 1 base, and 7 bases stayed unmatched. The germline V gene encodes CDR1 SGHTA and CDR2 FQGNSA. The CDR3 loop reads CASSLSGGRTSYEQYF. The CDR3 DNA is TGTGCCAGCAGCTTATCAGGCGGGAGGACTTCCTACGAGCAGTACTTC.

V and J are TRBV19 and TRBJ2-7; D is undetermined. With 3 bases removed from V and 7 bases from J, the gap between germline ends came to 13 bases. From germline, CDR1 is LNHDA and CDR2 SQIVND (reference sequence). CDR3 length equals 13 residues. The CDR3 here is CASSIGPPAEQYF. The CDR3 nucleotides read TGTGCCAGTAGTATTGGGCCCCCTGCGGAGCAGTACTTC.

The rearrangement joins TRBV7-8 to TRBJ1-2; weak D call: TRBD1 (6 bases). The CDR3 runs 13 residues. Trimming removed 4 bases from V and 5 bases from J, with 11 bases in between. Germline V lookup: CDR1 SGHVS, CDR2 FQNEAQ. The CDR3 sequence is CASSSTGRYGYTF. The CDR3 nucleotides read TGTGCCAGCAGCTCCACAGGGCGGTATGGCTACACCTTC.

The V gene is TRBV10-3, the J gene TRBJ1-1; D perhaps matches TRBD1 (5 bases). The CDR3 length is 13 residues. The germline gives CDR1 ENHRY, CDR2 SYGVKD. The V gene lost 5 bases and the J gene lost 1 base, with 8 bases spanning the gap. The CDR3: CAISQTANTEAFF. The CDR3 DNA reads as TGTGCCATCAGTCAGACAGCGAACACTGAAGCTTTCTTT.

The rearrangement joins TRBV19 to TRBJ2-3; D call uncertain. This CDR3 spans 11 amino acids. Deletions cut 3 bases from V and 6 bases from J, with 4 bases between. The germline V gene has CDR1 LNHDA and CDR2 SQIVND (reference sequence). CDR3 nucleotides: TGTGCCAGTAGTATGTCCGATACGCAGTATTTT. Amino acid sequence: CASSMSDTQYF.

This clone occurred a few times. The V and J genes are TRBV13 and TRBJ1-2; D remains ambiguous. Between the trimmed V and J ends, which lost 5 bases and 4 bases, there was a span of 17 bases. CDR3 size: 15 residues. CDR1 is PRHDT, CDR2 FYEKMQ, per germline (reference sequence). The CDR3 loop reads CASSRRESFVYGYTF. CDR3 coding DNA: TGTGCCAGCAGCCGCCGGGAGTCCTTTGTCTATGGCTACACCTTC.

The gene calls are TRBV18 and TRBJ1-5; the D is unclear. V lost 3 bases, J lost 6 bases, and 6 bases lay in between. This CDR3 comprises 12 residues. Per germline, CDR1 KGHSH and CDR2 LQKENI. The CDR3 DNA reads TGTGCCAGCTCACCGGGTCCTCAGCCCCAGCATTTT. This gives the protein CASSPGPQPQHF.

There are a few counts of this clone. The J gene is TRBJ2-2, the V gene TRBV30; D gene uncertain. Trimming removed 0 bases from V and 6 bases from J, with 11 bases in between. The CDR3 runs to 14 residues. Germline lookup yields CDR1 GTSNPN and CDR2 SVGIG (reference sequence). The CDR3 bases are TGTGCCTGGAGTGTCGGTCAGTCCCCCGGGGAGCTGTTTTTT. Protein: CAWSVGQSPGELFF.